A selection of T cell receptor beta chains follows, all from one sample in a study of cytomegalovirus exposure and HLA in healthy donors. Data came from immunoSEQ multiplex PCR; TCRdb stores just in-frame clones and leaves some out. The table has 330,000 or so clones, 86% seen once. Material for sequencing was PBMCs. These receptors all come from a woman aged 18 to 35 in good health and CMV-seronegative. CDR3s include the opening cysteine and the closing phenylalanine or tryptophan. A D gene is named only where the DNA matches it firmly. Where a row states a size, it is once, few, many or the class of an expanded clone; other rows omit it.

V	size	J	D	DNA	CDR3
TRBV19	NA	TRBJ1-2	TRBD1	TGTGCCAGTAGTATGCTCCGGGACAGGGTATCTGGCTACACCTTC	CASSMLRDRVSGYTF
TRBV7-2	NA	TRBJ2-7	NA	TGTGCCAGCAGCTTAGGGGCCGAGCAGTACTTC	CASSLGAEQYF
TRBV18	few	TRBJ2-1	NA	TGTGCCAGCTCACCACCGGGAGGCTCCTACAATGAGCAGTTCTTC	CASSPPGGSYNEQFF
TRBV2	once	TRBJ2-1	NA	TGTGCCAGCAGTTTGTCTAGCAACAATGAGCAGTTCTTC	CASSLSSNNEQFF
TRBV19	NA	TRBJ2-7	TRBD2	TGTGCCAGTAAGGGAGGGCTGGACGAGCAGTACTTC	CASKGGLDEQYF
TRBV4-2	NA	TRBJ1-4	NA	TGTGCCAGCAGCCAAGAGGCACAGGCCCCTAATGAAAAACTGTTTTTT	CASSQEAQAPNEKLFF
TRBV2	once	TRBJ1-5	NA	TGTGCCAGCAGTCAATGGAGCAGCAATCAGCCCCAGCATTTT	CASSQWSSNQPQHF
TRBV13	NA	TRBJ2-3	TRBD2	TGTGCCAGCAGCCCATATAGGGCGGGAGCCCGATCTAGCACAGATACGCAGTATTTT	CASSPYRAGARSSTDTQYF
TRBV7-2	NA	TRBJ1-2	NA	TGTGCCAGCAGCCGCCCAGGGACAAGCCACAGCTATGGCTACACCTTC	CASSRPGTSHSYGYTF
TRBV18	NA	TRBJ1-1	TRBD1	TGTGCCAGCTCACCCGACAGGGTGTCTACTGAAGCTTTCTTT	CASSPDRVSTEAFF
TRBV27	NA	TRBJ2-2	NA	TGTGCCAGCAGTTCCCTTAGCGGTATCGGGGAGCTGTTTTTT	CASSSLSGIGELFF
TRBV5-4	NA	TRBJ2-7	TRBD2	TGTGCCAGCAGCTTGAGGAGCGGGAGGGCCAGAGGCGAGCAGTACTTC	CASSLRSGRARGEQYF
TRBV7-6	few	TRBJ2-1	NA	TGTGCCGGGGTAGGGGGGGACTACAATGAGCAGTTCTTC	CAGVGGDYNEQFF
TRBV29-1	few	TRBJ2-5	TRBD2	TGCAGCGCCCAAGCGGGACAAGAGACCCAGTACTTC	CSAQAGQETQYF
TRBV4-2	NA	TRBJ2-7	TRBD2	TGTGCCAGCAGCCAAGTCTCACTAGCGCTTACCTCCTACGAGCAGTACTTC	CASSQVSLALTSYEQYF
TRBV7-3	few	TRBJ2-2	TRBD2	TGTGCCAGCAGACGGGGTCTAGCGGGAGGGACGGGCACCGGGGAGCTGTTTTTT	CASRRGLAGGTGTGELFF
TRBV18	NA	TRBJ1-4	NA	TGTGCCAGCTCACCTACTCAGGCAACTAATGAAAAACTGTTTTTT	CASSPTQATNEKLFF
TRBV4-3	NA	TRBJ2-7	NA	TGCGCCAGCAGCCAAGATTTACAGACCTACGAGCAGTACTTC	CASSQDLQTYEQYF
TRBV7-3	NA	TRBJ2-1	TRBD2	TGTGCCAGCAGCATCGGACTAGCGGGTTACAATGAGCAGTTCTTC	CASSIGLAGYNEQFF
TRBV4-1	once	TRBJ1-1	TRBD1	TGCGCCAGCAGCCACGACAGGGATCGGCTATTGAGCACTGAAGCTTTCTTT	CASSHDRDRLLSTEAFF
TRBV27	once	TRBJ1-1	TRBD1	TGTGCCAGCAGTCCTATGGGACAGGGGGCCACTGAAGCTTTCTTT	CASSPMGQGATEAFF
TRBV19	NA	TRBJ1-2	NA	TGTGCCACTAGGCCAATGGACTCCGGTGTTGGCTACACCTTC	CATRPMDSGVGYTF
TRBV7-9	NA	TRBJ2-1	TRBD2	TGTGCCAGCAGCCACCGGGAGGGCGGGTACAATGAGCAGTTCTTC	CASSHREGGYNEQFF
TRBV28	NA	TRBJ2-7	TRBD1	TGTGCCAGCAGTTTATCCGGACAGGGGGCTCGGAACGAGCAGTACTTC	CASSLSGQGARNEQYF
TRBV4-1	NA	TRBJ1-2	NA	TGCGCCAGCAGCCAAGGGCAGGGTACCTATGGCTACACCTTC	CASSQGQGTYGYTF
TRBV9	NA	TRBJ1-4	NA	TGTGCCAGCAGCCCCCGCCCATCCAGGCAGAATTATAATGAAAAACTGTTTTTT	CASSPRPSRQNYNEKLFF
TRBV5-6	NA	TRBJ2-1	TRBD2	TGTGCCAGCAGCCGCGGCGGGAGCTCCTACAATGAGCAGTTCTTC	CASSRGGSSYNEQFF
TRBV4-3	many	TRBJ1-2	TRBD1	TGCGCCAGCAGCCAAGATCTCCAGGGGGCACAAGGCTACACCTTC	CASSQDLQGAQGYTF
TRBV7-8	NA	TRBJ1-2	TRBD1	TGTGCCAGCAGCTTAGAGGGACAGGGGGCGCACTATGGCTACACCTTC	CASSLEGQGAHYGYTF
TRBV2	NA	TRBJ2-2	TRBD1	TGTGCCAGCAGGGTTACAGGGGTCACCGGGGAGCTGTTTTTT	CASRVTGVTGELFF
TRBV7-9	NA	TRBJ2-1	TRBD1	TGTGCCGGCGGCCGGGACAGCAACAATGAGCAGTTCTTC	CAGGRDSNNEQFF
TRBV2	NA	TRBJ1-1	NA	TGTGCCAGCAGTGCCAGGGGAACTGAAGCTTTCTTT	CASSARGTEAFF
TRBV6-5	NA	TRBJ1-2	NA	TGTGCCAGCAGTTCTCAGACGGGGATGGGCTACACCTTC	CASSSQTGMGYTF
TRBV10-3	NA	TRBJ1-2	NA	TGTGCCATCAGAGGCCGTCCGGGAAGTCGCTACACCTTC	CAIRGRPGSRYTF
TRBV27	NA	TRBJ2-1	TRBD1	TGTGCCAGCAGTTTTCCGGACAGGGTGAACAATGAGCAGTTCTTC	CASSFPDRVNNEQFF
TRBV10-3	NA	TRBJ1-2	TRBD1	TGTGCCATCAGTGACGGTCGGACAGGGGTGGAGGCCTATGGCTACACCTTC	CAISDGRTGVEAYGYTF
TRBV5-1	NA	TRBJ2-6	NA	TGCGCCAGCAGCTCGGAGCCTCAGGGAACTGGGGCCAACGTCCTGACTTTC	CASSSEPQGTGANVLTF
TRBV9	NA	TRBJ2-5	NA	TGTGCCAGCAGCGTATCTGAGACCCAGTACTTC	CASSVSETQYF
TRBV19	NA	TRBJ2-7	TRBD1	TGTGCCAGTAGTATATCTGGTCTTCGGGACAGCTCCTACGAGCAGTACTTC	CASSISGLRDSSYEQYF
TRBV19	NA	TRBJ2-1	TRBD2	TGTGCCAGTTCTATCGGGACTAGCGGTCCATACAATGAGCAGTTCTTC	CASSIGTSGPYNEQFF
TRBV10-2	NA	TRBJ2-1	NA	TGCGCCAGCAGTGAGTCTCGGAGAAGCGATGAGCAGTTCTTC	CASSESRRSDEQFF